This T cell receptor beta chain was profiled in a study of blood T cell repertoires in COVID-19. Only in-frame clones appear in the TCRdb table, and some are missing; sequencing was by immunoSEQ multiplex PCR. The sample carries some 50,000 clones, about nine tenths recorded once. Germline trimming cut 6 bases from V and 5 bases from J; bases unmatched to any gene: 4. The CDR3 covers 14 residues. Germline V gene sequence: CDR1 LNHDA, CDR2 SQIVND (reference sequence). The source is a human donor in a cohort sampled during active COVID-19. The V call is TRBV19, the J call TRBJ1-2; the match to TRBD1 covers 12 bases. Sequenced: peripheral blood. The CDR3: CASRGTGGDYGYTF. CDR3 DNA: TGTGCCAGTAGGGGGACAGGGGGCGATTATGGCTACACCTTC. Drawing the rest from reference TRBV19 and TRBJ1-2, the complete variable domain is DGGITQSPKYLFRKEGQNVTLSCEQNLNHDAMYWYRQDPGQGLRLIYYSQIVNDFQKGDIAEGYSVSREKKESFPLTVTSAQKNPTAFYLCASRGTGGDYGYTFGSGTRLTVV.